Presented here are 29 T cell receptor beta chains from one specimen sequenced in a study of CD8 T cells in ankylosing spondylitis. TCRdb independently ran MiXCR on the 5' RACE reads; one entry per CDR3 protein. Here the sample spans some 240,000 distinct CDR3 sequences, roughly a quarter being singletons. Material: blood, either unsorted or a sorted T cell fraction (not recorded which). The receptors derive from a male donor with ankylosing spondylitis or in good health (not recorded which).

This sequence joins TRBV20-1 and TRBJ2-5; 10 bases agree with TRBD1. V lost 5 bases and J lost 5; bases outside the gene matches: 11. Germline V gene lookup returns CDR1 DFQATT and CDR2 SNEGSKA (reference sequence). CDR3 size: 15 residues. The CDR3 DNA reads TGCAGTGCTTCCCCGGGACAGGGGTATGTGGAGACCCAGTACTTC. Translated, it gives CSASPGQGYVETQYF.

This chain links TRBV6-1 with TRBJ1-1; 9 bases line up with TRBD1. The CDR3 runs to 16 residues. Per germline, CDR1 MNHNS and CDR2 SASEGT. The J segment lost 4 bases and the V segment lost 6 bases, leaving 12 bases of the junction unmatched. The CDR3 region is CASRATTGGGGTEAFF. Written as DNA, the CDR3 is TGTGCCAGCAGGGCCACAACAGGGGGCGGTGGCACTGAAGCTTTCTTT.

V usage is TRBV20-1 and J usage is TRBJ2-7, with 9 bases fitting TRBD1. J lost 3 bases, V lost 5 bases, and 5 bases had no gene match. The CDR3 runs to 13 residues. Germline CDR1 is DFQATT and CDR2 is SNEGSKA (reference sequence). The CDR3 region is CSAGDREVYEQYF. CDR3 DNA sequence: TGCAGTGCTGGGGACAGGGAGGTCTACGAGCAGTACTTC.

This clonotype has just a few counts. This chain connects TRBV7-8 to TRBJ2-1, with TRBD2 identical over 12 bases. The germline V gene encodes CDR1 SGHVS and CDR2 FQNEAQ. The trim removed 2 bases at V and 8 bases at J, leaving 7 bases unmatched. The CDR3 spans 16 residues. DNA for the CDR3: TGTGCCAGCAGCTTACTCCTAGCGGGGGGGCCAGATGAGCAGTTCTTC. Translated: CASSLLLAGGPDEQFF.

This clonotype was seen repeatedly, ten times or more. V and J are TRBV18 and TRBJ1-1; D gene unclear. The CDR3 spans 13 residues. The V gene lost 3 bases and the J gene lost 3 bases, with 8 bases spanning the gap. CDR1 and CDR2 from the germline V gene are KGHSH and LQKENI. CDR3 sequence reads: CASSPRPDTEAFF. The CDR3 coding sequence is TGTGCCAGCTCACCCCGCCCCGACACTGAAGCTTTCTTT. Using reference TRBV18 and TRBJ1-1 for the parts outside the CDR3, the full variable domain is NAGVMQNPRHLVRRRGQEARLRCSPMKGHSHVYWYRQLPEEGLKFMVYLQKENIIDESGMPKERFSAEFPKEGPSILRIQQVVRGDSAAYFCASSPRPDTEAFFGQGTRLTVV.

The chain has TRBV20-1 and TRBJ2-7; D is unclear. The V and J ends lost 4 bases and 2 bases respectively, with 9 bases between them. This CDR3 contains 12 residues. Per the germline V gene, CDR1 is DFQATT and CDR2 is SNEGSKA (reference sequence). CDR3 region: CSAKGRTYEQYF. In nucleotides, the CDR3 is TGCAGTGCTAAGGGCCGGACCTACGAGCAGTACTTC.

This clonotype was seen once. The J gene is TRBJ2-5, the V gene TRBV6-5; D possibly uses TRBD1 or TRBD2 (6 bases each). Deletions cut 2 bases from V and 9 bases from J, with 16 bases between. CDR1 MNHEY and CDR2 SVGAGI come from the germline V gene. This CDR3 has 14 amino acids. In DNA, the CDR3 is TGTGCCAGCAGTTACCAGGGGTTGGGGGGATCCCAGTACTTC. Protein product: CASSYQGLGGSQYF.

This clonotype has a handful of counts. J is TRBJ2-3 and V is TRBV20-1, with TRBD2 as a possible D gene (6 bases). CDR3 length: 13 amino acids. Germline assignment: CDR1 DFQATT and CDR2 SNEGSKA (reference sequence). The V end lost 6 bases, the J end lost 2 bases, and 12 bases lay between the germline ends. CDR3 in amino acids: CSARRTITDTQYF. The CDR3 DNA sequence: TGCAGTGCCCGGAGGACTATCACAGATACGCAGTATTTT.

V usage is TRBV29-1 and J usage is TRBJ2-7; maybe TRBD1 (7 bases). V shed 7 bases and J shed 3 bases, with 16 bases lying between them. CDR3 length equals 13 residues. In germline, CDR1 is SQVTM, CDR2 ANQGSEA. The CDR3 nucleotides read TGCAGCGCTTGGTGCAGGGGGGACTACGAGCAGTACTTC. It translates to CSAWCRGDYEQYF.

The rearrangement joins TRBV20-1 to TRBJ2-5; D unclear. With 6 bases removed from V and 13 bases from J, the gap between germline ends came to 21 bases. Germline CDR1 DFQATT, CDR2 SNEGSKA (reference sequence). The CDR3 consists of 12 residues. CDR3 sequence reads: CSATHAGPSPYF. CDR3 bases: TGCAGTGCCACCCACGCCGGCCCCTCTCCGTACTTC.

The sample holds many counts of this clonotype. This sequence joins TRBV20-1 and TRBJ1-1, with no clear D. V lost 1 base, J lost 0 bases, and 9 bases lay in between. Germline V lookup: CDR1 DFQATT, CDR2 SNEGSKA (reference sequence). The CDR3 has 14 amino acids. CDR3 in amino acids: CSARVAEMNTEAFF. The CDR3 DNA reads TGCAGTGCTAGAGTCGCGGAGATGAACACTGAAGCTTTCTTT.

This clonotype was seen ten or more times. The V and J genes are TRBV28 and TRBJ2-1, with D unclear. The length of the CDR3 is 16 residues. Germline assignment: CDR1 MDHEN and CDR2 SYDVKM. Trimming cost V 7 bases and J 6 bases, with 22 bases left between them. CDR3 coding DNA: TGTGCCAGCACCCATAATGGAGACTCCACATCCAATGAGCAGTTCTTC. This codes for CASTHNGDSTSNEQFF. The full variable domain, rest sourced from reference TRBV28 and TRBJ2-1, is DVKVTQSSRYLVKRTGEKVFLECVQDMDHENMFWYRQDPGLGLRLIYFSYDVKMKEKGDIPEGYSVSREKKERFSLILESASTNQTSMYLCASTHNGDSTSNEQFFGPGTRLTVL.

This clonotype was seen many times. The chain joins TRBV4-1 to TRBJ2-5; D ambiguous. The germline V and J ends were trimmed by 2 bases and 9 bases, with 13 bases remaining between them. Looked up from germline, CDR1 is MGHRA and CDR2 is YSYEKL. The length of the CDR3 is 13 residues. CDR3 region: CASSQLEARAQYF. CDR3 DNA: TGCGCCAGCAGCCAACTAGAAGCAAGAGCCCAGTACTTC.

This clonotype was seen ten or more times. The rearrangement links TRBV28 to TRBJ1-6; 8 bases agree with TRBD1. Germline values: CDR1 MDHEN, CDR2 SYDVKM. J lost 7 bases, V lost 6 bases, and 11 bases had no gene match. There are 16 residues in the CDR3. The CDR3 DNA reads as TGTGCCAGCAGCTCGACAGGGGATCCATCGAATTCACCCCTCCACTTT. Protein product: CASSSTGDPSNSPLHF.

This clonotype was observed a few times. The V gene is TRBV12-3 or TRBV12-4, the J gene TRBJ1-6; D is perhaps TRBD1 (5 bases). The CDR3 covers 14 residues. V lost 2 bases and J lost 9, with 11 bases in between. DNA of the CDR3: TGTGCCAGCAGTTTATGGGGGAGAGGTTCACCCCTCCACTTT. Translating it yields CASSLWGRGSPLHF.

This clonotype was counted ten times or more. This chain connects TRBV12-3 or TRBV12-4 to TRBJ1-2, with 7 bases aligning to TRBD1. The CDR3 runs 14 residues. V was pared by 4 bases and J by 10 bases, with 12 bases of the junction left unmatched. The CDR3 nucleotides are TGTGCCAGCAGTTACCGACAGGGCCGGAGCGACTACACCTTC. Protein product: CASSYRQGRSDYTF.

The CDR3 sequence is CASSLSLDRNGGYTF. As DNA, the CDR3 is TGCGCCAGCAGCTTGTCTCTGGACAGAAACGGTGGCTACACCTTC. The rearrangement links TRBV5-1 to TRBJ1-2; D is possibly TRBD1 (6 bases). The CDR3 loop spans 15 amino acids. Trimming pared 1 base from V and 7 bases from J, leaving 17 bases between. The germline V gene encodes CDR1 SGHRS and CDR2 YFSETQ.

This clonotype occurred many times. The chain has TRBV6-1 and TRBJ2-3; 8 nucleotides match TRBD2. The trim removed 4 bases at V and 4 bases at J, leaving 10 bases unmatched. The CDR3 runs 16 residues. The V gene's germline CDR1 is MNHNS and CDR2 SASEGT. The DNA of the CDR3 is TGTGCCAGCAGTGGGCGTGTCGGGGGGGTAGCAGATACGCAGTATTTT. Protein: CASSGRVGGVADTQYF.

This clonotype was picked up a small number of times. The rearrangement uses TRBV9 and TRBJ2-3; 8 bases fit TRBD2. CDR3 size: 16 residues. From germline, CDR1 is SGDLS and CDR2 YYNGEE. Trimming cost V 3 bases and J 2 bases; bases outside gene matches: 8. The chain's CDR3 is CASSALGGGPTDTQYF. DNA for the CDR3: TGTGCCAGCAGCGCCCTGGGCGGGGGGCCCACAGATACGCAGTATTTT.

The chain's CDR3 is CASSSDRATGELFF. The CDR3 region has the DNA TGTGCCAGCAGTTCGGACAGGGCCACCGGGGAGCTGTTTTTT. The chain carries TRBV12-3 or TRBV12-4 and TRBJ2-2; 8 bases agree with TRBD1. V trimming: 4 bases; J trimming: 4 bases; junction bases outside the gene matches: 2. This CDR3 has 14 residues.

This clonotype has just a few counts. The chain couples TRBV19 to TRBJ1-5; D ambiguous. The germline V gene encodes CDR1 LNHDA and CDR2 SQIVND (reference sequence). V was cut by 7 bases and J by 3 bases, with 19 bases left in between. The CDR3 is made up of 16 amino acids. The CDR3 reads CASTPRGGPSNQPQHF. The CDR3, as DNA: TGTGCCAGTACCCCACGGGGAGGGCCTTCCAATCAGCCCCAGCATTTT.

This clonotype was seen at least ten times. J is TRBJ2-1 and V is TRBV12-3 or TRBV12-4, with D tentatively TRBD2 (6 bases). The CDR3 is 14 residues long. V lost 6 bases and J 6 bases, leaving 15 bases between the germline ends. CDR3 coding DNA: TGTGCCAGCAGCCGCAGGGAGGAGGGCAATGAGCAGTTCTTC. Its protein is CASSRREEGNEQFF.

The chain combines TRBV7-2 with TRBJ2-3; D is perhaps TRBD2 (5 bases). Germline CDR1 SGHTA, CDR2 FQGNSA. The germline V and J ends were trimmed by 1 base and 4 bases, with 15 bases remaining between them. This CDR3 comprises 16 residues. The DNA of the CDR3 is TGTGCCAGCAGCTTAGTAGGCGGTAGGAGGTCAGATACGCAGTATTTT. Protein: CASSLVGGRRSDTQYF.

The genes are TRBV12-3 or TRBV12-4 and TRBJ2-3; weak D call: TRBD1 (6 bases). Trimming took 6 bases from V and 8 from J, leaving 18 bases between them. The CDR3 loop spans 14 amino acids. The CDR3 nucleotides read TGTGCCAGCAGCCCACAGGGCGAACTTGGTACGCAGTATTTT. Amino acids: CASSPQGELGTQYF.

This clonotype was observed many times. The chain uses TRBV15 and TRBJ1-1; D is unresolved. V lost 5 bases and J 5 bases, leaving 12 bases between the germline ends. The V gene's germline CDR1 is LNHNV and CDR2 YYDKDF (reference sequence). This CDR3 has 13 residues. This chain's CDR3 is CATSSQTETEAFF. The CDR3 nucleotides read TGTGCCACCAGCTCCCAGACCGAGACTGAAGCTTTCTTT.

Many counts were recorded for this clonotype. This rearrangement joins TRBV5-1 to TRBJ1-1, with D possibly matching TRBD1 (5 bases). The CDR3 totals 13 residues. Germline-derived CDR1 and CDR2 are SGHRS and YFSETQ. Between the trimmed V and J ends, which lost 3 bases and 4 bases, there was a span of 10 bases. CDR3 region: CASSWQGGTEAFF. CDR3 sequence (DNA): TGCGCCAGCAGCTGGCAGGGCGGCACTGAAGCTTTCTTT.

The V call is TRBV7-6, the J call TRBJ2-5; 7 nucleotides match TRBD2. V lost 1 base, J lost 2 bases, and 10 bases stayed unmatched. CDR3 length: 17 residues. CDR1 is SGHVS, CDR2 FNYEAQ, per germline. The chain's CDR3 is CASSLGAWLAEQETQYF. In DNA form, the CDR3 reads TGTGCCAGCAGCTTAGGTGCATGGCTAGCGGAACAAGAGACCCAGTACTTC.

The genes are TRBV20-1 and TRBJ2-7, with a weak D call TRBD1 (6 bases). V lost 2 bases to trimming and J lost 6 bases, with 14 bases between them. The CDR3 length is 13 residues. Per the germline V gene, CDR1 is DFQATT and CDR2 is SNEGSKA (reference sequence). The CDR3 spells CSARKGGSGEQYF. The CDR3 DNA reads TGCAGTGCTAGAAAAGGGGGTAGTGGCGAGCAGTACTTC.

This clonotype has more than one count but fewer than ten. The J gene is TRBJ2-7, the V gene TRBV7-6, with D maybe TRBD2 (5 bases). Germline CDR1 SGHVS, CDR2 FNYEAQ. Trimming removed 2 bases from V and 7 bases from J, with 12 bases in between. The CDR3 covers 13 residues. The CDR3 nucleotides read TGTGCCAGCAGCTTACAGGATCCGGGGGAGCAGTACTTC. Translation: CASSLQDPGEQYF.